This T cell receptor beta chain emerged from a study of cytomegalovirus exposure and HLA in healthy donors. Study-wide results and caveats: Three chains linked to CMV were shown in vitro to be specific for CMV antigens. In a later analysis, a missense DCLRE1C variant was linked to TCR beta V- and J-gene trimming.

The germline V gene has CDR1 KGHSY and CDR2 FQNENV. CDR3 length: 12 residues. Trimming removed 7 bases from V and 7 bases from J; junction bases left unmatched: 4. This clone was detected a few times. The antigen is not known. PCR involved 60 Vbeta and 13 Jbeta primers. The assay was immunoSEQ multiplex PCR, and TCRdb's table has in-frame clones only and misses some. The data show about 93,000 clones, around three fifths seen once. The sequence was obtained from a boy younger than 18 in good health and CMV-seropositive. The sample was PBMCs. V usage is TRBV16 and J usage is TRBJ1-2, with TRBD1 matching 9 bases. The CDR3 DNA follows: TGTGCCAGCAAAGGGACAGGGACTGGCTACACCTTC. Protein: CASKGTGTGYTF.